This TCR beta chain stems from a study of T-cell memory formation after mild COVID-19. Study results and limitations: Pre-infection memory already had some responding clones, implying cross-reactive memory joined.

TCRdb analysed the 5' RACE reads with MiXCR anew, one entry per CDR3 protein. Found here are 300,000 to 350,000 distinct CDR3 sequences, roughly an eighth of them singletons; the top ten hold under 25%. This clonotype has ten or more counts. Its antigen is unidentified. The trim removed 2 bases at V and 5 bases at J, leaving 6 bases unmatched. The CDR3 extends over 15 amino acids. Germline V gene sequence: CDR1 MNHEY, CDR2 SVGAGI. V usage is TRBV6-5 and J usage is TRBJ2-1; TRBD1 matches 7 bases. The specimen was PBMCs or a T cell subset sorted from them (not recorded which). This clonotype was obtained from a man aged 18 to 35 who had mild COVID-19 (a few samples of this study predate the infection). Cell type and time point are not known. As DNA, the CDR3 is TGTGCCAGCAGTTACAACACAGGGGCCGACAATGAGCAGTTCTTC. Its protein is CASSYNTGADNEQFF.